This record concerns one T cell receptor (beta chain) sequence. This entry comes from a study of blood T cell repertoires in COVID-19. Study background: Nucleic acid was either cDNA or gDNA, and it came from T cells, B-cell-depleted T cells, or PBMCs.

The CDR3 has 15 amino acids. In germline, CDR1 is SGHTA, CDR2 FQGNSA. Trimming removed 6 bases from V and 3 bases from J, with 16 bases in between. In Cohort 3, a recovered donor had either two negative PCRs, clearance, or symptom resolution. Assay: immunoSEQ multiplex PCR; the TCRdb copy retains only in-frame clones and omits some. Of 150,000 to 200,000 clones detected, 88% appear once; the ten largest clones hold less than 8.5%. This sequence joins TRBV7-2 and TRBJ2-3, with D possibly matching TRBD1 (6 bases). What was sequenced was PBMCs or T cells enriched from blood (not recorded which). The TCR was taken from a woman aged 50 to 60 who had recovered from COVID-19. CDR3 DNA sequence: TGTGCCAGCAGTCCTGGGGGCCCAGCGACAGATACGCAGTATTTT. The encoded protein is CASSPGGPATDTQYF.